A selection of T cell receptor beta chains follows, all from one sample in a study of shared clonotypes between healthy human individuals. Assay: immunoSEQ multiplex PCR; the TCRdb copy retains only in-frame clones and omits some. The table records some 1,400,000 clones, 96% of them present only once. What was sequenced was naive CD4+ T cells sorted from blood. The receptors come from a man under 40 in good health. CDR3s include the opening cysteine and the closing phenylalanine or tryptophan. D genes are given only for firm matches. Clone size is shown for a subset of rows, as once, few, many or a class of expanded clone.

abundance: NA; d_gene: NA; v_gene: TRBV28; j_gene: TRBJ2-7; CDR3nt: TGTGCCAGCAGCCCCGCTGGACAGTTCCCTTCCGAGCAGTACTTC; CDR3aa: CASSPAGQFPSEQYF
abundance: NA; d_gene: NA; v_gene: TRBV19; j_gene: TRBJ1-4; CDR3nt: TGTGCCAGTAGTAATCCGGCAGGGGCAACTAATGAAAAACTGTTTTTT; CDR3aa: CASSNPAGATNEKLFF
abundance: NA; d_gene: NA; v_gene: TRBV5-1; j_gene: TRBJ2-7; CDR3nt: TGCGCCAGCAGCCAGATAGACACAACTTACGAGCAGTACTTC; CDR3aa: CASSQIDTTYEQYF
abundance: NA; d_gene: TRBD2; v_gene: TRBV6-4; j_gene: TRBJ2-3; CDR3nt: TGTGCCAGCAGCCTCACTAGCGGGAGTTTCGCAGATACGCAGTATTTT; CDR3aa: CASSLTSGSFADTQYF
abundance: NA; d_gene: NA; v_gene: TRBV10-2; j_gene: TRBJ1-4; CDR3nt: TGCGCCAGCAGTACTGGGACGAAAGAAAGGTTTTTT; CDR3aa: CASSTGTKERFF
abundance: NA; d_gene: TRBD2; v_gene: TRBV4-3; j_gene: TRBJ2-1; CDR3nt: TGCGCCAGCAGCCAAGATTTAGCGGGAGTGGGGAATGAGCAGTTCTTC; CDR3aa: CASSQDLAGVGNEQFF
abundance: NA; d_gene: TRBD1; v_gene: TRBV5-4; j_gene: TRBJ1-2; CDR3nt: TGTGCCAGCAGCTCGGACAGGCTTGGCTACACCTTC; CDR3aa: CASSSDRLGYTF
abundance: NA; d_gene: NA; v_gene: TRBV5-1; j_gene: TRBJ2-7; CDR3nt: TGCGCCAGCAGCCGAATAGGGCAGGGGACGGGTCGTACGTACGAGCAGTACTTC; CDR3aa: CASSRIGQGTGRTYEQYF
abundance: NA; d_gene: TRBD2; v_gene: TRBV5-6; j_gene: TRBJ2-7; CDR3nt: TGTGCCAGCATTCCTCCGGGACTAGAACCTACTCAGCAGTACTTC; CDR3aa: CASIPPGLEPTQQYF
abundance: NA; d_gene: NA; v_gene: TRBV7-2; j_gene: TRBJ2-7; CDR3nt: TGTGCCAGCAGCCCCCAGAGGATGGACGAGCAGTACTTC; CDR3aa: CASSPQRMDEQYF
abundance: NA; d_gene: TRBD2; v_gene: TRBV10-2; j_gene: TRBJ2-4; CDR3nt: TGCGCCAGCAGCGATCCGGGACTAGCGGGAGGGTGGGTCAAAAACATTCAGTACTTC; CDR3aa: CASSDPGLAGGWVKNIQYF
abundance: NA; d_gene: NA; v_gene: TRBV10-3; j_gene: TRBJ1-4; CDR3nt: TGTGCCACCGGGGCTGGAGCAACTAATGAAAAACTGTTTTTT; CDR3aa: CATGAGATNEKLFF
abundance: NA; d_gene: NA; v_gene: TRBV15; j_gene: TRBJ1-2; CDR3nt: TGTGCCACCAGCAGAGAAAACTATGGCTACACCTTC; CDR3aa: CATSRENYGYTF
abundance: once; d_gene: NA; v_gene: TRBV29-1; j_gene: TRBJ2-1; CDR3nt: TGCAGCGCTTCATATGTCAATGAGCAGTTCTTC; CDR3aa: CSASYVNEQFF
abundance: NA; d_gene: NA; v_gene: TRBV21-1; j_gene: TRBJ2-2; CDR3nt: TGTGCCAGCAGCAAAGGGACAGGAGAGAACACCGGGGAGCTGTTTTTT; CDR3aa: CASSKGTGENTGELFF
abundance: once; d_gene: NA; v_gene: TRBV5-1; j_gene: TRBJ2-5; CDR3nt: TGCGCCAGCAGCTTGGAGGGCAGGCCAAGTGGGGGAGAGACCCAGTACTTC; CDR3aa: CASSLEGRPSGGETQYF
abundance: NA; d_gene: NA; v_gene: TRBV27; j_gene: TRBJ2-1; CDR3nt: TGTGCCAGCAGGGTCGGGGGACGGGTCTCCTACAATGAGCAGTTCTTC; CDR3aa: CASRVGGRVSYNEQFF
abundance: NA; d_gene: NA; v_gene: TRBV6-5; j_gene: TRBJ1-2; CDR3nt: TGTGCCAGCAGTTACCGGGACGGATACTATGGCTACACCTTC; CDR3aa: CASSYRDGYYGYTF